This TCR beta chain was captured in a study of T-cell memory formation after mild COVID-19. TCRdb re-analysed the 5' RACE reads in MiXCR, keeping a single row per CDR3 protein. Here the sample spans some 260,000 distinct CDR3 sequences, roughly 17% being singletons. This CDR3 is 14 amino acids long. Germline CDR1 is SGHVS and CDR2 is FQNEAQ. V was shortened by 5 bases and J by 5 bases, with 15 bases between the two germline ends. The chain carries TRBV7-8 and TRBJ2-5, with D possibly matching TRBD1 (6 bases). The origin of this receptor is a man younger than 30 who had mild COVID-19 (a few samples of this study predate the infection). Cell type and time point are not known. Input material: PBMCs or a T cell subset sorted from them (not recorded which). CDR3 in amino acids: CASSPVQGQETQYF. In DNA, the CDR3 is TGTGCCAGCAGCCCCGTTCAGGGGCAGGAGACCCAGTACTTC.